This T cell receptor (beta chain) is drawn from a study of shared clonotypes between healthy human individuals. Across the study: The plates for each donor numbered three CD4 naive, three CD4 memory, two CD8 naive and one CD8 memory.

Remarks on this clone: The sample has other DNA sequences that encode this CDR3 too.

This table comes from immunoSEQ multiplex PCR, and its TCRdb copy is limited to in-frame clones, with some not included. The repertoire consists of a few million clones, with approximately 94% occurring once and the leading ten covering 0.1% to 0.15%. The germline V gene encodes CDR1 SGHRS and CDR2 YFSETQ. The CDR3 loop spans 15 amino acids. V was clipped by 4 bases and J by 2 bases, with 13 bases between them. The TCR comes from a man younger than 35 in good health. The J gene is TRBJ1-5, the V gene TRBV5-1; perhaps TRBD1 as D (5 bases). Sequencing was performed on naive CD4+ T cells sorted from blood. The subset: CD45RA+ positively selected. This CDR3 is CASSPGPGGNQPQHF. CDR3 nucleotide sequence: TGCGCCAGCAGCCCGGGACCTGGCGGCAATCAGCCCCAGCATTTT.